The following is a T cell receptor (beta chain) sequence with its context. TCRdb's copy holds only in-frame clones and misses some; the assay was immunoSEQ multiplex PCR. The table includes roughly 45,000 clones, roughly 88% detected once. The data derive from a study of T cell changes during pregnancy in multiple sclerosis. This CDR3 spans 14 amino acids. V was shortened by 5 bases and J by 1 base, with 11 bases between the two germline ends. The germline V gene has CDR1 SGHTA and CDR2 FQGNSA. This receptor was identified in a female donor in good health, enrolled as a control in a pregnancy study. Sequencing used peripheral blood, obtained in the second trimester of pregnancy. This chain connects TRBV7-2 to TRBJ1-2, with D possibly TRBD1 on 6 matching bases. Written as DNA, the CDR3 is TGTGCCAGCAGCAAACAGGGCGGTAACTATGGCTACACCTTC. Translating it yields CASSKQGGNYGYTF.